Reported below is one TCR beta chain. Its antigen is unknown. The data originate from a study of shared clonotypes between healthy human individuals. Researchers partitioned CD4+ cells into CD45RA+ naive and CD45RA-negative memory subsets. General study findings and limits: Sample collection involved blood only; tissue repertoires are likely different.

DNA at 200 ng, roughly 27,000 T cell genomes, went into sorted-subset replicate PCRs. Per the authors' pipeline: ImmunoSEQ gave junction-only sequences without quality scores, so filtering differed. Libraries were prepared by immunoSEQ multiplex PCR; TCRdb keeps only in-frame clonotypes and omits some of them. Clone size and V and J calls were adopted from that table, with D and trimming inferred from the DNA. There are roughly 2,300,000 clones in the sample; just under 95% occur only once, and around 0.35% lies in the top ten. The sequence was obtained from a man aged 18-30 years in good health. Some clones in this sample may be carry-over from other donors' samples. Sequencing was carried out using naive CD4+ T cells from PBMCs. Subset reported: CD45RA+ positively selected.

CDR3 coding DNA: TGTGCCTGTGGACAGGGCGAGGGCCAGTACTTC. Translated, it gives CACGQGEGQYF. This chain uses TRBV30 with TRBJ2-5; TRBD1 agrees at 8 bases. This CDR3 is built from 11 residues. The germline gives CDR1 GTSNPN, CDR2 SVGIG (reference sequence). With V trimmed by 6 bases and J by 10 bases, 7 bases remained unmatched.